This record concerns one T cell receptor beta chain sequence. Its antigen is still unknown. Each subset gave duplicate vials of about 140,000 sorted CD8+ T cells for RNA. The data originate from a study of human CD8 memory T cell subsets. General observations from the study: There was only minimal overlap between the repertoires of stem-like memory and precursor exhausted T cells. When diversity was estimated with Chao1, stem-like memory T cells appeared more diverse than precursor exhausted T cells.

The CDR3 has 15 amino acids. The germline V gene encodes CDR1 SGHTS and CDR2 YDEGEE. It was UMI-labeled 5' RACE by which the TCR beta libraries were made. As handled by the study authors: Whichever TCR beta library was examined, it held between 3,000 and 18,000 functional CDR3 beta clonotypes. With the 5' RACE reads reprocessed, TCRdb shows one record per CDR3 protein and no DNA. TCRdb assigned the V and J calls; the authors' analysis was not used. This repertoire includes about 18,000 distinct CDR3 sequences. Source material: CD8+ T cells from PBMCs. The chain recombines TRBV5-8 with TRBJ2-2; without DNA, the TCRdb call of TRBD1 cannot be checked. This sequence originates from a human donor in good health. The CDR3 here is CASSLGQAATGELFF.